This entry lists 19 T cell receptor beta chains sequenced from one sample in a study of cytomegalovirus exposure and HLA in healthy donors. Assay: immunoSEQ multiplex PCR; the TCRdb copy retains only in-frame clones and omits some. The table lists about 110,000 clones, approximately 88% of them singletons, with under 1.5% in the top ten. Material: PBMCs. These receptors were taken from a woman aged 25 to 39 in good health and CMV-seropositive.

The chain links TRBV2 to TRBJ2-5; TRBD2 matches at 7 bases. The germline V gene encodes CDR1 SNHLY and CDR2 FYNNEI. J was trimmed by 5 bases and V by 7 bases; bases with no gene match: 16. This CDR3 comprises 16 residues. CDR3 DNA sequence: TGTGCCAGCACCCCGCCCTCACCGGGGGGTTGGGAGACCCAGTACTTC. It is translated as CASTPPSPGGWETQYF.

This clone was counted a few times. The chain combines TRBV30 with TRBJ1-3; D not certain. CDR3 size: 16 residues. Germline V gene data show CDR1 as GTSNPN and CDR2 as SVGIG (reference sequence). The germline V and J ends were trimmed by 2 bases and 0 bases, with 14 bases remaining between them. In DNA, the CDR3 is TGTGCCTGGAGTTCTGGGCGGGGAAACTCTGGAAACACCATATATTTT. Residues: CAWSSGRGNSGNTIYF.

A remark on this clone: Other DNA variants within this sample encode the same CDR3. The chain couples TRBV11-2 to TRBJ2-7; the match to TRBD1 covers 7 bases. The germline V gene encodes CDR1 SGHAT and CDR2 FQNNGV. This CDR3 has 14 residues. Unmatched junction bases numbered 4, after V lost 1 base and J lost 4 bases. In nucleotides, the CDR3 is TGTGCCAGCAGCTTAGGACAGGGCCCATACGAGCAGTACTTC. It yields the protein CASSLGQGPYEQYF.

The CDR3 nucleotides read TGTGCCAGCAGCTTAATGGAGAGTACTGAAGCTTTCTTT. It codes for CASSLMESTEAFF. J is TRBJ1-1 and V is TRBV11-2; D unresolved. This CDR3 is built from 13 residues. V lost 2 bases and J lost 5, with 9 bases in between. The germline gives CDR1 SGHAT, CDR2 FQNNGV.

The chain uses TRBV9 and TRBJ1-3; D is ambiguous. The CDR3 has 14 amino acids. Germline CDR1 reads SGDLS; CDR2 reads YYNGEE. The V and J ends lost 0 bases and 1 base respectively, with 5 bases between them. CDR3 DNA: TGTGCCAGCAGCGTAGGGCCATCTGGAAACACCATATATTTT. It encodes CASSVGPSGNTIYF.

The J gene is TRBJ2-5, the V gene TRBV13, with 8 positions matching TRBD2. There are 16 residues in the CDR3. V dropped 4 bases and J dropped 2; count of bases not matched to a gene: 9. The germline gives CDR1 PRHDT, CDR2 FYEKMQ (reference sequence). This CDR3 is CASSSLEGLEQETQYF. The CDR3 DNA follows: TGTGCCAGCAGCTCGCTCGAGGGACTAGAGCAAGAGACCCAGTACTTC.

The V and J genes are TRBV5-1 and TRBJ2-1; unclear D gene. Germline-derived CDR1 and CDR2 are SGHRS and YFSETQ. Trimming left V 4 bases short and J 7 bases short, with 9 bases between. The CDR3 is 12 residues long. The CDR3 DNA is TGCGCCAGCAGCACACTCGGGAATGAGCAGTTCTTC. The encoded protein is CASSTLGNEQFF.

This chain links TRBV28 with TRBJ2-1; D call uncertain. This CDR3 spans 12 amino acids. V lost 2 bases to trimming and J lost 7 bases, with 6 bases between them. CDR1 is MDHEN, CDR2 SYDVKM, per germline. The CDR3 DNA follows: TGTGCCAGCAGTTTAAACTTGAATGAGCAGTTCTTC. The encoded protein is CASSLNLNEQFF.

The chain links TRBV2 to TRBJ2-3; D call uncertain. The V end was cut by 5 bases, the J end by 1 base, with 16 bases between. CDR1 and CDR2 (germline): SNHLY, FYNNEI. This CDR3 is 16 amino acids long. The CDR3, as DNA: TGTGCCAGCAGTACTTTTGGTCCTTCTGGCACAGATACGCAGTATTTT. Protein product: CASSTFGPSGTDTQYF.

This chain uses TRBV5-1 with TRBJ2-7; possibly TRBD2 for D (5 bases). This CDR3 has 15 amino acids. V lost 0 bases to trimming and J lost 3 bases, with 13 bases between them. CDR1 and CDR2 (germline): SGHRS, YFSETQ. CDR3 residues: CASSLAGVSNYEQYF. The CDR3 coding sequence is TGCGCCAGCAGCTTGGCCGGGGTGTCTAACTACGAGCAGTACTTC. Complete variable domain (other parts from reference TRBV5-1 and TRBJ2-7): KAGVTQTPRYLIKTRGQQVTLSCSPISGHRSVSWYQQTPGQGLQFLFEYFSETQRNKGNFPGRFSGRQFSNSRSEMNVSTLELGDSALYLCASSLAGVSNYEQYFGPGTRLTVT.

In this sample, this clone turned up once. The J gene is TRBJ1-1, the V gene TRBV7-9; a possible D gene is TRBD1 (6 bases). This CDR3 comprises 12 residues. Trimming shortened V by 4 bases and J by 7 bases, and 10 bases separated the two germline ends. Germline V lookup: CDR1 SEHNR, CDR2 FQNEAQ (reference sequence). The CDR3 here is CASSSGQIEAFF. In DNA form, the CDR3 reads TGTGCCAGCAGCTCCGGACAGATTGAAGCTTTCTTT.

The chain links TRBV7-2 to TRBJ2-5; D might be TRBD2 (5 bases). V lost 3 bases and J 3 bases, leaving 8 bases between the germline ends. This CDR3 has 13 amino acids. Germline V gene sequence: CDR1 SGHTA, CDR2 FQGNSA. This CDR3 reads CASSFGVKETQYF. CDR3 in DNA: TGTGCCAGCAGCTTCGGGGTCAAAGAGACCCAGTACTTC.

This clone was found a few times. The CDR3 protein is CASSTTGSNYGYTF. CDR3 sequence (DNA): TGTGCCAGCAGCACTACAGGGTCTAACTATGGCTACACCTTC. The chain combines TRBV7-9 with TRBJ1-2; a possible D gene is TRBD1 (6 bases). The ends were cut back, 5 bases at V and 0 bases at J, with 10 bases in the middle. CDR1 is SEHNR, CDR2 FQNEAQ, per germline (reference sequence). The CDR3 runs 14 residues.

The rearrangement links TRBV5-1 to TRBJ2-1; 11 positions agree with TRBD2. This CDR3 has 15 amino acids. Losses at the gene ends were 4 bases for V and 7 bases for J; bases not matched to a gene: 7. Germline CDR1 is SGHRS and CDR2 is YFSETQ. The CDR3, as DNA: TGCGCCAGCAGCCCCGGGACTAGCGGAAAAAATGAGCAGTTCTTC. It encodes CASSPGTSGKNEQFF. Based on the CDR3 plus reference TRBV5-1 and TRBJ2-1, the full variable domain is KAGVTQTPRYLIKTRGQQVTLSCSPISGHRSVSWYQQTPGQGLQFLFEYFSETQRNKGNFPGRFSGRQFSNSRSEMNVSTLELGDSALYLCASSPGTSGKNEQFFGPGTRLTVL.

J is TRBJ1-2 and V is TRBV29-1, with 9 bases lining up with TRBD1. The J segment lost 8 bases and the V segment lost 0 bases, leaving 10 bases of the junction unmatched. CDR1 is SQVTM, CDR2 ANQGSEA, per germline. The CDR3 loop spans 15 amino acids. CDR3 nucleotides: TGCAGCGTTGAAGATCCCGGACAGGGGTTACGAGGCTACACCTTC. Protein product: CSVEDPGQGLRGYTF.

This clone was seen once. The chain recombines TRBV6-4 with TRBJ1-4, with 7 positions matching TRBD1. CDR3 length: 16 amino acids. V shed 4 bases, J shed 5 bases, and the junction held 10 bases outside the gene matches. CDR1 and CDR2 from the germline V gene are MRHNA and SNTAGT. In DNA, the CDR3 is TGTGCCAGCAGTGCGCCCTGGGACAGCCTCAATGAAAAACTGTTTTTT. Its protein product is CASSAPWDSLNEKLFF.

V and J are TRBV13 and TRBJ1-2; D not resolved. This CDR3 contains 14 residues. Looked up from germline, CDR1 is PRHDT and CDR2 is FYEKMQ (reference sequence). The V end was cut by 0 bases, the J end by 6 bases, with 11 bases between. The CDR3 loop reads CASSLGAGLDGYTF. The CDR3 coding sequence is TGTGCCAGCAGCTTAGGGGCGGGGTTGGATGGCTACACCTTC.

This chain links TRBV5-1 with TRBJ1-1, with 9 bases identical to TRBD1. CDR1 and CDR2 (germline): SGHRS, YFSETQ. The CDR3 is 13 amino acids. V was pared by 7 bases and J by 6 bases, with 7 bases of the junction left unmatched. CDR3 bases: TGCGCCAGCTCCCAGACAGGGGGTTCTGAAGCTTTCTTT. Protein product: CASSQTGGSEAFF.

The chain carries TRBV7-9 and TRBJ1-3, with D unresolved. CDR1 and CDR2 from the germline V gene are SEHNR and FQNEAQ (reference sequence). The CDR3 is made up of 13 amino acids. Trimming took off 2 bases at V and 4 bases at J, with 6 bases between the two ends. The CDR3, as DNA: TGTGCCAGCAGCTTAACAGTAGGAAACACCATATATTTT. Its protein product is CASSLTVGNTIYF.